The next 29 T cell receptor beta chains were all read from a single sample in a study of post-analysis software for immune sequencing data. Study conclusions and caveats: Patients carried a few TRBV segments more frequently than controls did, and TRBV5-6, TRBV5-1 and TRBV20-1 were among them.

Unique-molecular-identifier-tagged TCR beta cDNA libraries were used. TCRdb used MiXCR to reprocess the PCR reads, holding one entry per CDR3 protein. Among 750,000 to 900,000 distinct CDR3 sequences, 40% to 55% were seen once, and the ten largest hold roughly 4.9%. What these receptors recognize is not known. Source material: blood. The receptors shown here come from a girl aged 10 to 17 with multiple sclerosis.

The chain joins TRBV7-8 to TRBJ1-2; D not certain. Germline lookup yields CDR1 SGHVS and CDR2 FQNEAQ. The length of the CDR3 is 14 residues. V lost 5 bases, J lost 6 bases, and 16 bases lay in between. CDR3 in amino acids: CASSPVGVGDGYTF. CDR3 DNA sequence: TGTGCCAGCAGCCCCGTCGGGGTCGGCGATGGCTACACCTTC.

This clonotype was seen a few times. The chain employs TRBV27 and TRBJ2-3; either TRBD1 or TRBD2 may supply D (5 bases each). Germline V CDR1 and CDR2: MNHEY, SMNVEV (reference sequence). The ends were cut back, 6 bases at V and 6 bases at J, with 25 bases in the middle. This CDR3 has 17 amino acids. CDR3 nucleotide sequence: TGTGCCAGCAGCCTACAGCTCGGGACGAACGTGGTGGATACGCAGTATTTT. Amino acids: CASSLQLGTNVVDTQYF.

The chain is built from TRBV6-1 and TRBJ2-7, with 8 nucleotides matching TRBD1. CDR1 MNHNS and CDR2 SASEGT come from the germline V gene. V gave up 6 bases and J gave up 4 bases; unmatched junction bases: 2. This CDR3 spans 12 amino acids. The CDR3 loop is CASRRQGYEQYF. The CDR3 DNA follows: TGTGCCAGCAGGCGACAGGGGTACGAGCAGTACTTC.

V and J are TRBV4-2 and TRBJ1-1; the D is unclear. Germline assignment: CDR1 LGHNA and CDR2 YNFKEQ. The CDR3 totals 17 residues. The V end was cut by 4 bases, the J end by 3 bases, with 21 bases between. CDR3 in DNA: TGTGCCAGCAGCCGGCTTGACCTAGTGGGCATCCACACTGAAGCTTTCTTT. It codes for CASSRLDLVGIHTEAFF.

The chain recombines TRBV27 with TRBJ2-7, with D possibly being TRBD1 (6 bases). V was cut by 2 bases and J by 2 bases, with 16 bases left in between. The germline V gene encodes CDR1 MNHEY and CDR2 SMNVEV (reference sequence). The CDR3 is 16 amino acids. As DNA, the CDR3 is TGTGCCAGCAGTTTAAGGGGGATCGGGTATCCCTACGAGCAGTACTTC. Protein product: CASSLRGIGYPYEQYF.

This chain uses TRBV10-3 with TRBJ2-2, with a tentative D call TRBD1 (5 bases). CDR1 is ENHRY, CDR2 SYGVKD, per germline. The CDR3 has 16 residues. Trimming stripped 2 bases from V and 1 base from J, with 11 bases between. The CDR3 bases are TGTGCCATCAGTGAGAAGTGGCAGGGGAACACCGGGGAGCTGTTTTTT. Its translation: CAISEKWQGNTGELFF.

The V and J genes are TRBV20-1 and TRBJ2-7; 7 nucleotides line up with TRBD2. The J call may be incorrect, as the DNA end agrees better with TRBJ2-5. This CDR3 spans 12 amino acids. From germline, CDR1 is DFQATT and CDR2 SNEGSKA (reference sequence). The CDR3 loop reads CSAPREGWTQYF. In nucleotides, the CDR3 is TGCAGTGCCCCTAGGGAGGGCTGGACCCAGTACTTC.

Concerning this clonotype: One junction end does not reproduce the germline sequence, and a read error may be involved. The chain carries TRBV29-1 and TRBJ2-5; 7 positions match TRBD1. The length of the CDR3 is 16 residues. Germline V gene lookup returns CDR1 SQVTM and CDR2 ANQGSEA. The CDR3 protein is CSAEDLGQKYQETQYF. CDR3 nucleotide sequence: TGCAGCGCTGAAGATCTGGGACAGAAGTACCAAGAGACCCAGTACTTC.

This clonotype was picked up a small number of times. The chain employs TRBV6-5 and TRBJ1-2; D is ambiguous. The V gene lost 2 bases and the J gene lost 3 bases, with 10 bases spanning the gap. This CDR3 region has 14 residues. Germline CDR1 MNHEY, CDR2 SVGAGI. For the CDR3, the DNA is TGTGCCAGCAGTTACGGACGGTCGTACTATGGCTACACCTTC. This sequence encodes CASSYGRSYYGYTF.

The rearrangement joins TRBV2 to TRBJ2-6; D perhaps matches TRBD1 (5 bases). Deletions cut 10 bases from V and 0 bases from J, with 10 bases between. The CDR3 contains 14 residues. Germline-derived CDR1 and CDR2 are SNHLY and FYNNEI. CDR3 sequence reads: CAKSGSSGANVLTF. In DNA form, the CDR3 reads TGTGCCAAGTCAGGGTCCTCTGGGGCCAACGTCCTGACTTTC.

Only a few counts were recorded for this clonotype. Mismatch with germline at one junction end may stem from a read error. V and J are TRBV7-9 and TRBJ2-1; TRBD2 might be the D (5 bases). The CDR3 covers 13 residues. Germline V CDR1 and CDR2: SEHNR, FQNEAQ (reference sequence). The CDR3 nucleotides are TGTGCCAGCAGCTTGGACTCCTCCAATGAGCAGTTCTTC. The encoded protein is CASSLDSSNEQFF.

This chain links TRBV13 with TRBJ2-1; tentatively, D is TRBD1 (6 bases). V gave up 5 bases and J gave up 8 bases, with 16 bases separating them. The CDR3 contains 14 residues. Germline CDR1 and CDR2: PRHDT and FYEKMQ (reference sequence). Written as DNA, the CDR3 is TGTGCCAGCAGCCAGCCCACAGGGCGGTATGAGCAGTTCTTC. It codes for CASSQPTGRYEQFF.

The V call is TRBV5-1, the J call TRBJ1-2; the D gene is possibly TRBD1 (5 bases). Trimming removed 0 bases at V and 3 bases at J, with 12 bases between. The CDR3 spans 15 residues. The V gene's germline CDR1 is SGHRS and CDR2 YFSETQ. This CDR3 reads CASSLEPGRDYGYTF. The CDR3 nucleotides read TGCGCCAGCAGCTTGGAACCAGGGAGAGACTATGGCTACACCTTC. The whole variable domain, filled in from reference TRBV5-1 and TRBJ1-2, reads KAGVTQTPRYLIKTRGQQVTLSCSPISGHRSVSWYQQTPGQGLQFLFEYFSETQRNKGNFPGRFSGRQFSNSRSEMNVSTLELGDSALYLCASSLEPGRDYGYTFGSGTRLTVV.

This clonotype has more than one count but fewer than ten. This chain joins TRBV12-3 or TRBV12-4 and TRBJ2-1, with TRBD2 matching over 8 bases. CDR3 length equals 16 residues. Trimming removed 6 bases from V and 5 bases from J; junction bases left unmatched: 12. CDR3: CASSEPGLESNNEQFF. In nucleotides, the CDR3 is TGTGCCAGCAGCGAACCGGGACTAGAGTCGAACAATGAGCAGTTCTTC.

CDR3 bases: TGTGCCAGCAGTGTCTCGGCGTTCTACTATGGCTACACCTTC. Its protein is CASSVSAFYYGYTF. The rearrangement links TRBV6-6 to TRBJ1-2, with D hard to call. V gave up 5 bases and J gave up 3 bases, with 13 bases separating them. Germline CDR1 and CDR2: MNHNY and SVGAGI (reference sequence). The CDR3 contains 14 residues.

The chain combines TRBV5-1 with TRBJ2-3; D is uncertain. Trimming pared 2 bases from V and 2 bases from J, leaving 9 bases between. The CDR3 extends over 14 amino acids. CDR1 and CDR2 (germline): SGHRS, YFSETQ. The CDR3 reads CASSFTSLTDTQYF. The CDR3 DNA sequence: TGCGCCAGCAGCTTCACTTCTCTCACAGATACGCAGTATTTT.

In its sample, this clonotype was seen a few times. This rearrangement joins TRBV5-1 to TRBJ2-1, with 7 bases that match TRBD1. From germline, CDR1 is SGHRS and CDR2 YFSETQ. The CDR3 sequence is 16 residues long. V shed 6 bases and J 0 bases; nucleotides not matched to a gene: 9. CDR3 coding DNA: TGCGCCAGCACCCCCGGTGGGGACAGCTCCTACAATGAGCAGTTCTTC. Translated: CASTPGGDSSYNEQFF. Combining the CDR3 with reference TRBV5-1 and TRBJ2-1 gives the whole variable domain KAGVTQTPRYLIKTRGQQVTLSCSPISGHRSVSWYQQTPGQGLQFLFEYFSETQRNKGNFPGRFSGRQFSNSRSEMNVSTLELGDSALYLCASTPGGDSSYNEQFFGPGTRLTVL.

The chain links TRBV10-3 to TRBJ1-1, with D perhaps TRBD1 (5 bases). V dropped 6 bases and J dropped 3 bases, with 11 bases sitting between them. This CDR3 region has 13 residues. CDR1 ENHRY and CDR2 SYGVKD come from the germline V gene. DNA of the CDR3: TGTGCCATCAGAGGGACGGTGGACACTGAAGCTTTCTTT. As protein: CAIRGTVDTEAFF.

This clonotype was found a few times. The J gene is TRBJ2-3, the V gene TRBV5-1, with 8 bases fitting TRBD1. Germline lookup yields CDR1 SGHRS and CDR2 YFSETQ. V was pared by 3 bases and J by 2 bases, with 2 bases of the junction left unmatched. This CDR3 has 14 residues. The CDR3 loop is CASSSGQVTDTQYF. CDR3 DNA sequence: TGCGCCAGCAGCTCGGGACAGGTCACAGATACGCAGTATTTT.

The rearrangement uses TRBV12-3 or TRBV12-4 and TRBJ2-5, with D perhaps matching TRBD1 or TRBD2 (5 bases each). This CDR3 is built from 16 residues. V was pared by 5 bases and J by 0 bases, with 16 bases between. The CDR3 sequence is CASSHTGTTYQETQYF. CDR3 DNA: TGTGCCAGCAGTCATACCGGGACGACGTACCAAGAGACCCAGTACTTC.

This clonotype was seen just once. The V gene is TRBV6-2 or TRBV6-3, the J gene TRBJ2-6; D is unresolved. The V end was cut by 6 bases, the J end by 1 base, with 10 bases between. The CDR3 runs 15 residues. The germline CDR1 and CDR2 sequences are MNHEY and SVGEGT. The CDR3 reads CASSTPESGANVLTF. In nucleotides, the CDR3 is TGTGCCAGCAGCACACCCGAATCTGGGGCCAACGTCCTGACTTTC.

This clonotype was counted only a few times. V and J are TRBV29-1 and TRBJ1-2; D unresolved. Germline loops: CDR1 SQVTM, CDR2 ANQGSEA. The V end was cut by 6 bases, the J end by 4 bases, with 9 bases between. This CDR3 has 11 amino acids. CDR3 DNA sequence: TGCAGCGTCAACACGGCCTATGGCTACACCTTC. This sequence encodes CSVNTAYGYTF.

DNA for the CDR3: TGTGCCAGCAGCTTAAGCTCCGGGACTAGCGGGAGAGGCACAGATACGCAGTATTTT. This translates into CASSLSSGTSGRGTDTQYF. V is TRBV7-3 and J is TRBJ2-3, with TRBD2 matching 14 bases. After removal of 1 base from V and 1 base from J, the junction contained 7 bases not matched to a gene. Germline values: CDR1 SGHTA, CDR2 FQGTGA. The CDR3 has 19 residues.

The chain links TRBV5-1 to TRBJ2-1, with TRBD2 identical over 12 bases. CDR1 is SGHRS and CDR2 is YFSETQ in the germline V gene. V shed 4 bases and J 9 bases; nucleotides not matched to a gene: 8. The CDR3 totals 15 residues. The CDR3 here is CASSRVTSGSVEQFF. DNA for the CDR3: TGCGCCAGCAGCCGGGTGACTAGCGGGAGCGTTGAGCAGTTCTTC.

V gene TRBV7-9 combines with J gene TRBJ2-4; TRBD1 might be the D (6 bases). This CDR3 region has 13 residues. Trimming cost V 5 bases and J 2 bases, with 7 bases left between them. Germline V lookup: CDR1 SEHNR, CDR2 FQNEAQ (reference sequence). DNA for the CDR3: TGTGCCAGCAGCCGGGACACCAAAAACATTCAGTACTTC. It specifies CASSRDTKNIQYF.

The rearrangement joins TRBV25-1 to TRBJ1-5; TRBD1 might be the D (5 bases). The CDR3 has 14 residues. Trimming removed 6 bases at V and 4 bases at J, with 13 bases between. CDR1 is MGHDK and CDR2 is SYGVNS in the germline V gene. CDR3 protein: CASRGGGANQPQHF. CDR3 nucleotide sequence: TGTGCCAGCAGGGGTGGAGGGGCTAATCAGCCCCAGCATTTT.

The chain combines TRBV7-3 with TRBJ2-1; TRBD1 matches at 9 bases. Losses at the gene ends were 4 bases for V and 9 bases for J; bases not matched to a gene: 10. Germline V gene sequence: CDR1 SGHTA, CDR2 FQGTGA. CDR3 size: 15 residues. CDR3 region: CASSSRQGGRGEQFF. The DNA of the CDR3 is TGTGCCAGCAGCTCGCGACAGGGGGGACGGGGTGAGCAGTTCTTC.

Concerning this clonotype itself: A junction end diverges from the germline sequence, so it may reflect a read error. This chain connects TRBV28 to TRBJ1-6, with no clear D. The germline CDR1 and CDR2 sequences are MDHEN and SYDVKM. This CDR3 region has 11 residues. The CDR3 DNA is TGTGCCAACAGTTCCAATTCACCCCTCCACTTT. Translation gives CANSSNSPLHF. Based on the CDR3 plus reference TRBV28 and TRBJ1-6, the full variable domain is DVKVTQSSRYLVKRTGEKVFLECVQDMDHENMFWYRQDPGLGLRLIYFSYDVKMKEKGDIPEGYSVSREKKERFSLILESASTNQTSMYLCANSSNSPLHFGNGTRLTVT.

This clonotype was recorded once. This rearrangement joins TRBV7-9 to TRBJ1-2; TRBD1 is a possible D gene (5 bases). The CDR3 length is 15 residues. Germline loops: CDR1 SEHNR, CDR2 FQNEAQ (reference sequence). With 1 base removed from V and 2 bases from J, the gap between germline ends came to 11 bases. The CDR3 reads CASSLESAGNYGYTF. The CDR3 DNA is TGTGCCAGCAGCTTAGAGTCGGCAGGGAACTATGGCTACACCTTC.